This paragraph reports one T cell receptor (beta chain). The antigen remains unidentified. The source of the sample is a study of graft-versus-host responses after intestinal transplantation. About the study: Each recipient received a multivisceral, liver-intestinal, or isolated intestinal graft. For 2 to 4 years after anti-thymocyte globulin induction, all recipients took tacrolimus and steroids.

Points from the study as a whole: Graft-donor T cell macrochimerism in patients accompanied high graft-versus-host to host-versus-graft clonal ratios in allografts.

Germline lookup yields CDR1 MDHEN and CDR2 SYDVKM. CDR3 length: 15 residues. Trimming took 6 bases from V and 4 from J; bases not matched to a gene: 11. Intraepithelial and lamina propria lymphocytes were isolated from graft specimens. The method was immunoSEQ multiplex PCR; TCRdb's version includes in-frame clones alone and lacks a portion of them. The sample lists 12,000 to 15,000 clones, about 67% occurring once. The chain combines TRBV28 with TRBJ2-5; TRBD2 aligns across 7 bases. The sequenced sample was ileum tissue, obtained 16 days after intestinal transplant. This clonotype was obtained from a human patient who received an intestinal transplant, so some T cells may come from the graft donor. Here the CDR3 DNA reads TGTGCCAGCAGCCTTGTTGGGAGGGCCATAGAGACCCAGTACTTC. Encoded protein: CASSLVGRAIETQYF.